These 30 T cell receptor beta chains were all obtained from the same sample, sequenced in a study of CD8+ T cells in alopecia areata. cDNA reverse transcribed from extracted RNA served as the sequencing template. The data were produced by immunoSEQ multiplex PCR, yet TCRdb's version contains in-frame clones alone and is incomplete. The data contain roughly 150,000 clones, around three fifths of them singletons. The sample consisted of CD4+ T cells sorted from blood, taken at week 0. The receptors shown here come from a human donor with alopecia areata.

The chain employs TRBV30 and TRBJ2-6; D uncertain. The V gene lost 3 bases and the J gene lost 4 bases, with 10 bases spanning the gap. The CDR3 is made up of 14 amino acids. Germline CDR1 reads GTSNPN; CDR2 reads SVGIG (reference sequence). The CDR3 region is CAWRRRAGANVLTF. CDR3 sequence (DNA): TGTGCCTGGAGGCGACGTGCGGGGGCCAACGTCCTGACTTTC.

The CDR3 region is CASSRTSDRYEQYF. The CDR3 DNA reads as TGTGCCAGCAGTAGGACTAGCGACCGCTACGAGCAGTACTTC. V and J are TRBV27 and TRBJ2-7; 9 bases fit TRBD2. J lost 3 bases, V lost 5 bases, and 5 bases had no gene match. CDR3 size: 14 residues. Germline CDR1 is MNHEY and CDR2 is SMNVEV (reference sequence).

This clone has a handful of counts. The chain is built from TRBV7-2 and TRBJ1-3, with 7 positions matching TRBD1. V was clipped by 5 bases and J by 2 bases; unmatched bases: 9. The CDR3 is made up of 16 amino acids. The germline CDR1 and CDR2 sequences are SGHTA and FQGNSA. CDR3 amino acids: CASSPSTGRAGNTIYF. The CDR3 DNA reads TGTGCCAGCAGCCCATCGACAGGGAGGGCTGGAAACACCATATATTTT.

This chain uses TRBV30 with TRBJ1-5; a weak D match, TRBD1 (5 bases). The V end was cut by 1 base, the J end by 6 bases, with 10 bases between. Germline lookup yields CDR1 GTSNPN and CDR2 SVGIG (reference sequence). CDR3 length: 13 residues. Written as DNA, the CDR3 is TGTGCCTGGAGTGCAGGGATCCTTCAGCCCCAGCATTTT. Translation gives CAWSAGILQPQHF. Combining the CDR3 with reference TRBV30 and TRBJ1-5 gives the whole variable domain SQTIHQWPATLVQPVGSPLSLECTVEGTSNPNLYWYRQAAGRGLQLLFYSVGIGQISSEVPQNLSASRPQDRQFILSSKKLLLSDSGFYLCAWSAGILQPQHFGDGTRLSIL.

The sample holds one count of this clone. The chain couples TRBV7-8 to TRBJ2-2, with 8 bases aligning to TRBD1. This CDR3 spans 12 amino acids. V was pared by 2 bases and J by 16 bases, with 6 bases of the junction left unmatched. The germline V gene has CDR1 SGHVS and CDR2 FQNEAQ. The chain's CDR3 is CASSLRAGGGFF. The CDR3 nucleotides are TGTGCCAGCAGCTTACGGGCAGGGGGCGGGTTTTTT. Full variable domain (remainder filled in from reference TRBV7-8 and TRBJ2-2): GAGVSQSPRYKVAKRGQDVALRCDPISGHVSLFWYQQALGQGPEFLTYFQNEAQLDKSGLPSDRFFAERPEGSVSTLKIQRTQQEDSAVYLCASSLRAGGGFFGEGSRLTVL.

V usage is TRBV5-4 and J usage is TRBJ2-1; 7 nucleotides align to TRBD1. V trimming: 6 bases; J trimming: 3 bases; junction bases outside the gene matches: 9. Germline V gene data show CDR1 as SGHNT and CDR2 as YYREEE (reference sequence). The CDR3 has 15 amino acids. In DNA, the CDR3 is TGTGCCAGCACCCCAGGGGGATATCGCTACAATGAGCAGTTCTTC. Translated, it gives CASTPGGYRYNEQFF.

This sequence joins TRBV6-6 and TRBJ2-3, with no clear D. The ends were cut back, 6 bases at V and 1 base at J, with 11 bases in the middle. CDR3 size: 14 residues. Germline loops: CDR1 MNHNY, CDR2 SVGAGI (reference sequence). CDR3 loop: CASSKSTRTDTQYF. CDR3 sequence (DNA): TGTGCCAGCAGCAAAAGTACTCGCACAGATACGCAGTATTTT.

The chain employs TRBV4-1 and TRBJ1-2, with 7 nucleotides matching TRBD1. Germline trimming cut 4 bases from V and 2 bases from J; bases unmatched to any gene: 7. The length of the CDR3 is 15 residues. CDR1 MGHRA and CDR2 YSYEKL come from the germline V gene. CDR3 loop: CASSRGGQNNYGYTF. The CDR3 nucleotides read TGCGCCAGCAGCCGAGGGGGACAGAACAACTATGGCTACACCTTC.

V usage is TRBV5-1 and J usage is TRBJ2-2; D unresolved. Germline-derived CDR1 and CDR2 are SGHRS and YFSETQ. This CDR3 is built from 14 residues. V shed 9 bases and J shed 4 bases, with 16 bases lying between them. The CDR3 loop reads CATTTVPGTGELFF. The CDR3 DNA sequence: TGCGCCACCACCACGGTTCCCGGCACCGGGGAGCTGTTTTTT.

The chain employs TRBV7-2 and TRBJ2-7; maybe TRBD2 (7 bases). Germline CDR1 and CDR2: SGHTA and FQGNSA. The length of the CDR3 is 15 residues. Trimming left V 1 base short and J 0 bases short, with 10 bases between. Here the CDR3 reads CASSLDGGHSYEQYF. The CDR3 coding sequence is TGTGCCAGCAGCTTAGACGGGGGGCACTCCTACGAGCAGTACTTC. The full variable domain, completed using reference TRBV7-2 and TRBJ2-7, is GAGVSQSPSNKVTEKGKDVELRCDPISGHTALYWYRQSLGQGLEFLIYFQGNSAPDKSGLPSDRFSAERTGGSVSTLTIQRTQQEDSAVYLCASSLDGGHSYEQYFGPGTRLTVT.

This chain uses TRBV7-2 with TRBJ2-7, with D possibly matching TRBD2 (5 bases). V shed 1 base and J shed 3 bases, with 10 bases lying between them. This CDR3 is built from 14 residues. Germline CDR1 reads SGHTA; CDR2 reads FQGNSA. CDR3: CASSLDAGGYEQYF. The CDR3 bases are TGTGCCAGCAGCTTAGATGCAGGAGGCTACGAGCAGTACTTC.

A few counts support this clone. The rearrangement uses TRBV11-2 and TRBJ1-1; 7 nucleotides align to TRBD1. Germline V gives CDR1 SGHAT, CDR2 FQNNGV. This CDR3 has 14 residues. The ends lost 5 bases at V and 5 bases at J; junction bases unmatched: 8. This CDR3 is CASSPPRGPTEAFF. CDR3 DNA: TGTGCCAGCAGCCCCCCGAGGGGGCCTACTGAAGCTTTCTTT.

In its sample, this clone was seen a few times. V and J are TRBV29-1 and TRBJ1-1; tentative D call: TRBD1 (5 bases). In germline, CDR1 is SQVTM, CDR2 ANQGSEA. The CDR3 has 11 amino acids. With 5 bases removed from V and 1 base from J, the gap between germline ends came to 5 bases. The CDR3 is CSVTGNTEAFF. CDR3 DNA: TGCAGCGTTACAGGGAACACTGAAGCTTTCTTT.

V usage is TRBV4-3 and J usage is TRBJ2-2; unclear D gene. The length of the CDR3 is 13 residues. V was shortened by 4 bases and J by 4 bases, with 7 bases between the two germline ends. CDR1 and CDR2 (germline): LGHNA, YSLEER. CDR3 bases: TGCGCCAGCAGCCCTCGTCGCACCGGGGAGCTGTTTTTT. Its protein is CASSPRRTGELFF.

V and J are TRBV5-1 and TRBJ2-2; D is uncertain. The CDR3 sequence is 13 residues long. Germline CDR1 SGHRS, CDR2 YFSETQ. V dropped 5 bases and J dropped 1 base, with 6 bases sitting between them. CDR3 sequence (DNA): TGCGCCAGCAGATCAGGGAACACCGGGGAGCTGTTTTTT. It translates to CASRSGNTGELFF.

The chain has TRBV4-1 and TRBJ2-5, with TRBD2 matching over 7 bases. Trimming cost V 8 bases and J 5 bases; bases outside gene matches: 14. This CDR3 is 15 amino acids long. Germline V CDR1 and CDR2: MGHRA, YSYEKL. CDR3 nucleotides: TGCGCCAGCTCTCCGGGGGGAGACCCCCGGGAGACCCAGTACTTC. Translation gives CASSPGGDPRETQYF.

The chain uses TRBV29-1 and TRBJ1-1, with D unclear. CDR3 length: 13 residues. The V and J ends lost 3 bases and 1 base respectively, with 9 bases between them. Germline CDR1 reads SQVTM; CDR2 reads ANQGSEA. In nucleotides, the CDR3 is TGCAGCGTTGACGTACGGACGAACACTGAAGCTTTCTTT. Translation: CSVDVRTNTEAFF.

This clone showed up just once. The chain joins TRBV10-1 to TRBJ1-2; no definite D call. The CDR3 length is 12 residues. The germline V gene has CDR1 WNHNN and CDR2 SYGVQD (reference sequence). Trimming removed 5 bases from V and 5 bases from J, with 9 bases in between. CDR3 nucleotide sequence: TGCGCCAGCAGTCCCGGGAGGTATGGCTACACCTTC. Protein: CASSPGRYGYTF.

The chain employs TRBV15 and TRBJ2-5; D gene uncertain. Germline CDR1 reads LNHNV; CDR2 reads YYDKDF (reference sequence). The CDR3 is made up of 13 amino acids. V lost 1 base, J lost 1 base, and 4 bases lay in between. The CDR3 sequence is CATSRAPQETQYF. DNA for the CDR3: TGTGCCACCAGCAGAGCCCCCCAAGAGACCCAGTACTTC.

This clone was recorded only once. This chain connects TRBV30 to TRBJ1-5, with D possibly matching TRBD1 (6 bases). The V gene lost 4 bases and the J gene lost 6 bases, with 13 bases spanning the gap. The V gene's germline CDR1 is GTSNPN and CDR2 SVGIG (reference sequence). CDR3 length: 13 residues. The CDR3 loop reads CAWNRVNSQPQHF. The CDR3, as DNA: TGTGCCTGGAACAGGGTGAATAGTCAGCCCCAGCATTTT.

V usage is TRBV5-4 and J usage is TRBJ1-1; D gene uncertain. CDR3 length: 15 amino acids. Trimming took off 7 bases at V and 2 bases at J, with 18 bases between the two ends. Germline-derived CDR1 and CDR2 are SGHNT and YYREEE (reference sequence). The CDR3 DNA sequence: TGTGCCAGCCACTCAATTTATTCGATAAACACTGAAGCTTTCTTT. It specifies CASHSIYSINTEAFF.

This clone was found a few times. This chain joins TRBV7-3 and TRBJ1-2, with D unresolved. CDR1 and CDR2 (germline): SGHTA, FQGTGA. CDR3 length equals 13 residues. V lost 4 bases to trimming and J lost 3 bases, with 9 bases between them. The CDR3: CASSSRPDYGYTF. The CDR3 DNA follows: TGTGCCAGCAGCTCCCGGCCAGACTATGGCTACACCTTC.

This chain connects TRBV30 to TRBJ1-5; D is undetermined. The CDR3 runs to 13 residues. Trimming took 4 bases from V and 2 from J, leaving 9 bases between them. The germline CDR1 and CDR2 sequences are GTSNPN and SVGIG (reference sequence). The CDR3 bases are TGTGCCTGGAATGGTGACGGCAATCAGCCCCAGCATTTT. It translates to CAWNGDGNQPQHF.

The chain couples TRBV5-1 to TRBJ2-1; D may be TRBD1 or TRBD2 (6 bases each). V was pared by 4 bases and J by 5 bases, with 16 bases between. The CDR3 totals 15 residues. Germline CDR1 is SGHRS and CDR2 is YFSETQ. CDR3 amino acids: CASSPEGVGNNEQFF. The CDR3 region has the DNA TGCGCCAGCAGCCCGGAGGGGGTGGGGAACAATGAGCAGTTCTTC.

The rearrangement links TRBV7-9 to TRBJ2-5; tentative D call: TRBD1 (6 bases). This CDR3 comprises 18 residues. V was cut by 0 bases and J by 2 bases, with 19 bases left in between. CDR1 is SEHNR and CDR2 is FQNEAQ in the germline V gene (reference sequence). Here the CDR3 reads CASSLALAGRGKQETQYF. As DNA, the CDR3 is TGTGCCAGCAGCTTAGCGCTAGCCGGCAGGGGCAAACAAGAGACCCAGTACTTC.

The rearrangement uses TRBV7-6 and TRBJ2-3, with D perhaps TRBD2 (6 bases). The CDR3 spans 18 residues. Trimming took 3 bases from V and 6 from J, leaving 25 bases between them. Germline V gene data show CDR1 as SGHVS and CDR2 as FNYEAQ. Here the CDR3 DNA reads TGTGCCAGCAGCTTCAGACCCGGGGAAGAAGTGCGGGGCGATACGCAGTATTTT. As protein: CASSFRPGEEVRGDTQYF.

This clone was seen once. V gene TRBV19 combines with J gene TRBJ1-1; no clear D gene. Trimming took 4 bases from V and 10 from J, leaving 13 bases between them. CDR1 and CDR2 from the germline V gene are LNHDA and SQIVND (reference sequence). The CDR3 totals 12 residues. The CDR3 DNA reads TGTGCCAGTAGTAACCCCCCGCGGAGAGCTTTCTTT. This translates into CASSNPPRRAFF. Complete variable domain (other parts from reference TRBV19 and TRBJ1-1): DGGITQSPKYLFRKEGQNVTLSCEQNLNHDAMYWYRQDPGQGLRLIYYSQIVNDFQKGDIAEGYSVSREKKESFPLTVTSAQKNPTAFYLCASSNPPRRAFFGQGTRLTVV.

This sequence joins TRBV2 and TRBJ2-7; D not resolved. The CDR3 totals 13 residues. CDR1 and CDR2 (germline): SNHLY, FYNNEI. V gave up 7 bases and J gave up 0 bases, with 10 bases separating them. The CDR3 DNA reads as TGTGCCAGCAAGAGAGCCCCCTCCTACGAGCAGTACTTC. Its translation is CASKRAPSYEQYF.

This chain joins TRBV7-2 and TRBJ1-5; 9 bases are a match to TRBD1. The CDR3 runs to 15 residues. J was trimmed by 9 bases and V by 1 base; bases with no gene match: 7. CDR1 and CDR2 from the germline V gene are SGHTA and FQGNSA. CDR3 bases: TGTGCCAGCAGCTTAGGGGACAGGGATTTGGGGCCCCAGCATTTT. As protein: CASSLGDRDLGPQHF.

The V gene is TRBV29-1, the J gene TRBJ2-7, with 7 bases matching TRBD1. This CDR3 spans 13 amino acids. The V gene end was trimmed by 5 bases and the J gene end by 2 bases; junction bases not matched to a gene: 6. Germline V gives CDR1 SQVTM, CDR2 ANQGSEA. In DNA form, the CDR3 reads TGCAGCGTTCGGGACAGCGGTGCCTACGAGCAGTACTTC. It translates to CSVRDSGAYEQYF.